These 26 T cell receptor beta chains were all obtained from the same sample, sequenced in a study of T-cell reconstitution after alpha-beta-depleted transplantation in children. During its preparation, the TCRbeta library received unique molecular identifiers. TCRdb recomputed calls from the PCR reads with MiXCR, one row per CDR3 protein. The sample includes just over 950,000 distinct CDR3 sequences, roughly 29% seen only once; the top ten take over 25%. The sample in question was PBMCs, mostly from graft donor cells, obtained 360 days after TCRalphabeta/CD19-depleted stem cell transplant. These receptors came from a boy younger than two who had a stem cell transplant for SCID, so the T cells may come from the graft donor.

This clonotype has a handful of counts. The V call is TRBV20-1, the J call TRBJ1-5, with D perhaps matching TRBD1 (5 bases). Germline CDR1 is DFQATT and CDR2 is SNEGSKA (reference sequence). V dropped 1 base and J dropped 6 bases, with 10 bases sitting between them. This CDR3 has 13 residues. CDR3 region: CSARVGVSQPQHF. The CDR3 DNA reads as TGCAGTGCTAGAGTAGGGGTAAGTCAGCCCCAGCATTTT.

The chain recombines TRBV29-1 with TRBJ1-1, with TRBD1 as a possible D gene (5 bases). Trimming shortened V by 1 base and J by 7 bases, and 16 bases separated the two germline ends. Looked up from germline, CDR1 is SQVTM and CDR2 is ANQGSEA. This CDR3 contains 14 residues. The CDR3 loop is CSVEGGRPSYEAFF. The DNA for the CDR3 is TGCAGCGTTGAAGGGGGCAGGCCATCGTATGAAGCTTTCTTT.

This clonotype was observed a few times. The chain couples TRBV20-1 to TRBJ2-5; D is uncertain. The CDR3 has 17 amino acids. V was cut by 3 bases and J by 5 bases, with 25 bases left in between. Germline assignment: CDR1 DFQATT and CDR2 SNEGSKA (reference sequence). As DNA, the CDR3 is TGCAGTGCTAGCAAAATCACGGGTGGTTCAGCTTCGGAGACCCAGTACTTC. This encodes CSASKITGGSASETQYF.

This clonotype was recorded at least ten times. CDR3 in amino acids: CASNRGTLYEQYF. The CDR3 nucleotides are TGTGCCAGCAACCGAGGCACCCTATACGAGCAGTACTTC. This chain uses TRBV6-2 or TRBV6-3 with TRBJ2-7; D gene unclear. The CDR3 runs to 13 residues. Germline V gene data show CDR1 as MNHEY and CDR2 as SVGEGT. Trimming cost V 7 bases and J 4 bases, with 14 bases left between them.

The chain is built from TRBV7-8 and TRBJ2-3, with a possible D match to TRBD2 (6 bases). This CDR3 has 16 residues. Germline CDR1 and CDR2: SGHVS and FQNEAQ. With 5 bases removed from V and 2 bases from J, the gap between germline ends came to 17 bases. The CDR3 region has the DNA TGTGCCAGCAGCAGATCTAGCGATGCTTACACAGATACGCAGTATTTT. Translation gives CASSRSSDAYTDTQYF.

This clonotype was counted a few times. The rearrangement links TRBV12-3 or TRBV12-4 to TRBJ1-1; D is ambiguous. V was cut by 10 bases and J by 8 bases, with 17 bases left in between. The CDR3 has 12 amino acids. This chain's CDR3 is CATSKGPAEAFF. CDR3 coding DNA: TGTGCCACCTCCAAAGGGCCTGCCGAAGCTTTCTTT.

This chain connects TRBV6-5 to TRBJ2-3, with a weak D call TRBD1 (7 bases). CDR1 MNHEY and CDR2 SVGAGI come from the germline V gene. With 2 bases removed from V and 1 base from J, the gap between germline ends came to 10 bases. The CDR3 covers 15 residues. CDR3: CASSYGGTGTDTQYF. The CDR3 bases are TGTGCCAGCAGTTACGGGGGGACAGGCACAGATACGCAGTATTTT.

V gene TRBV20-1 combines with J gene TRBJ2-2, with D unresolved. This CDR3 is 12 amino acids long. Looked up from germline, CDR1 is DFQATT and CDR2 is SNEGSKA (reference sequence). Trimming pared 2 bases from V and 5 bases from J, leaving 6 bases between. The chain's CDR3 is CSARSVTGELFF. The CDR3 DNA sequence: TGCAGTGCTAGATCGGTGACCGGGGAGCTGTTTTTT.

The gene calls are TRBV4-1 and TRBJ1-1; D gene unclear. Trimming removed 4 bases at V and 5 bases at J, with 17 bases between. The germline CDR1 and CDR2 sequences are MGHRA and YSYEKL. CDR3 length: 15 amino acids. The CDR3 nucleotides read TGCGCCAGCAGCCGCCTCGGACGGAGTGAGACTGAAGCTTTCTTT. This translates into CASSRLGRSETEAFF.

The chain couples TRBV5-1 to TRBJ2-1; 8 bases fit TRBD2. Germline V gene sequence: CDR1 SGHRS, CDR2 YFSETQ. The CDR3 loop spans 19 amino acids. The ends lost 0 bases at V and 0 bases at J; junction bases unmatched: 11. CDR3 protein: CASSLVAVAAGDSYNEQFF. The CDR3 DNA is TGCGCCAGCAGCTTGGTGGCCGTCGCAGCGGGGGACTCCTACAATGAGCAGTTCTTC.

The table lists this clonotype with a few counts. The chain has TRBV29-1 and TRBJ1-4; 7 bases align to TRBD1. Germline CDR1 and CDR2: SQVTM and ANQGSEA. Germline trimming cut 7 bases from V and 3 bases from J; bases unmatched to any gene: 11. The CDR3 is 15 residues long. CDR3 amino acids: CSAPTGRKANEKLFF. For the CDR3, the DNA is TGCAGCGCCCCGACAGGGAGAAAGGCTAATGAAAAACTGTTTTTT.

This chain uses TRBV20-1 with TRBJ2-5; 8 positions agree with TRBD2. The CDR3 sequence is 12 residues long. Looked up from germline, CDR1 is DFQATT and CDR2 is SNEGSKA (reference sequence). The CDR3, as DNA: TGCAGGGCTCGGGGGGGCGGCGAGACCCAGTACTTC. It codes for CRARGGGETQYF.

Here the CDR3 DNA reads TGCAGTGCTTACGCCCCGGACAGGGGGAAAAAAGGCACTGAAGCTTTCTTT. This sequence encodes CSAYAPDRGKKGTEAFF. The V gene is TRBV20-1, the J gene TRBJ1-1; 10 bases map to TRBD1. V dropped 5 bases and J dropped 4; count of bases not matched to a gene: 16. Germline CDR1 is DFQATT and CDR2 is SNEGSKA (reference sequence). The CDR3 spans 17 residues.

The V call is TRBV21-1, the J call TRBJ2-3; the D segment call TRBD1 is taken from the table without a DNA check. TRBV21-1 is reported as a pseudogene. The CDR3 is made up of 16 amino acids. Written as DNA, the CDR3 is TGTGCCAGCAGCAAAGGGGACACGGCCACCCCAGATACGCAGTATTTT. It codes for CASSKGDTATPDTQYF.

This clonotype was picked up a small number of times. The V gene is TRBV7-3, the J gene TRBJ2-2; D tentatively reads TRBD1 or TRBD2 (6 bases each). The CDR3 is 19 residues long. Germline CDR1 reads SGHTA; CDR2 reads FQGTGA. V was clipped by 2 bases and J by 5 bases, with 24 bases between them. DNA for the CDR3: TGTGCCAGCAGCTTACTAGGGCCCCTGAGGGGGGTAGGAACCGGGGAGCTGTTTTTT. Its protein is CASSLLGPLRGVGTGELFF.

The table lists this clonotype with a few counts. V gene TRBV20-1 combines with J gene TRBJ2-3; 13 bases line up with TRBD2. There are 16 residues in the CDR3. V lost 5 bases, J lost 7 bases, and 12 bases stayed unmatched. CDR1 DFQATT and CDR2 SNEGSKA come from the germline V gene (reference sequence). CDR3 coding DNA: TGCAGTGCTCTCTCAGTCGGACTAGCGGGGGTAAATACGCAGTATTTT. It codes for CSALSVGLAGVNTQYF.

The chain uses TRBV4-2 and TRBJ2-5, with TRBD1 matching over 7 bases. With V trimmed by 1 base and J by 1 base, 3 bases remained unmatched. The CDR3 runs 15 residues. Germline V CDR1 and CDR2: LGHNA, YNFKEQ. In DNA, the CDR3 is TGTGCCAGCAGCCAAGGACAGGGACGCCAAGAGACCCAGTACTTC. Protein sequence: CASSQGQGRQETQYF.

This clonotype occurred a few times. The V and J genes are TRBV4-1 and TRBJ2-1; 7 nucleotides line up with TRBD1. The CDR3 has 18 residues. Germline V gene lookup returns CDR1 MGHRA and CDR2 YSYEKL. V was clipped by 0 bases and J by 2 bases; unmatched bases: 10. In nucleotides, the CDR3 is TGCGCCAGCAGCCAAGATCGGCGACAGGGTCAAGCCTACAATGAGCAGTTCTTC. Protein product: CASSQDRRQGQAYNEQFF.

Only a few counts were recorded for this clonotype. The chain carries TRBV9 and TRBJ2-1; 7 nucleotides match TRBD2. CDR3 length: 18 residues. V was pared by 4 bases and J by 3 bases, with 16 bases of the junction left unmatched. Germline V gene lookup returns CDR1 SGDLS and CDR2 YYNGEE. In DNA form, the CDR3 reads TGTGCCAGCAGCCCCCGTATTGGGGTCATAGCGGGCTACAATGAGCAGTTCTTC. This encodes CASSPRIGVIAGYNEQFF.

This rearrangement joins TRBV20-1 to TRBJ2-2; TRBD1 agrees at 7 bases. After removal of 2 bases from V and 8 bases from J, the junction contained 11 bases not matched to a gene. Germline V CDR1 and CDR2: DFQATT, SNEGSKA (reference sequence). The CDR3 has 15 amino acids. The CDR3 spells CSARLGQWPLGELFF. The CDR3 DNA reads TGCAGTGCTAGATTGGGACAGTGGCCCTTGGGGGAGCTGTTTTTT.

The J gene is TRBJ2-2, the V gene TRBV28; D is undetermined. V lost 3 bases and J lost 2, with 19 bases in between. CDR3 size: 18 residues. The germline CDR1 and CDR2 sequences are MDHEN and SYDVKM. The CDR3 nucleotides read TGTGCCAGCAGTTTTTCCCCAAGGATACCGGCCAACACCGGGGAGCTGTTTTTT. It yields the protein CASSFSPRIPANTGELFF.

The chain carries TRBV6-5 and TRBJ2-3; tentative D call: TRBD2 (5 bases). V was clipped by 0 bases and J by 2 bases, with 9 bases between them. Germline CDR1 MNHEY, CDR2 SVGAGI. The CDR3 contains 15 residues. CDR3 coding DNA: TGTGCCAGCAGTTACTCGAGGGCTATCACAGATACGCAGTATTTT. Translating gives CASSYSRAITDTQYF.

The gene calls are TRBV7-9 and TRBJ1-1; D ambiguous. The germline V gene encodes CDR1 SEHNR and CDR2 FQNEAQ (reference sequence). The V gene lost 3 bases and the J gene lost 4 bases, with 21 bases spanning the gap. The CDR3 consists of 17 residues. The CDR3 here is CASSFAAWYSEGTEAFF. The CDR3 nucleotides are TGTGCCAGCAGCTTTGCGGCGTGGTACAGTGAGGGCACTGAAGCTTTCTTT. Full variable domain (remainder filled in from reference TRBV7-9 and TRBJ1-1): DTGVSQNPRHKITKRGQNVTFRCDPISEHNRLYWYRQTLGQGPEFLTYFQNEAQLEKSRLLSDRFSAERPKGSFSTLEIQRTEQGDSAMYLCASSFAAWYSEGTEAFFGQGTRLTVV.

This rearrangement joins TRBV19 to TRBJ2-2, with TRBD1 matching 8 bases. The germline V gene has CDR1 LNHDA and CDR2 SQIVND (reference sequence). The CDR3 has 14 residues. V lost 8 bases to trimming and J lost 6 bases; unmatched junction nucleotides: 8. The CDR3 DNA is TGTGCCAGTCTGAGGCAGGGGGCAGCCGGGGAGCTGTTTTTT. Protein sequence: CASLRQGAAGELFF.

The genes are TRBV15 and TRBJ1-1; 7 bases match TRBD1. There are 16 residues in the CDR3. The V gene end was trimmed by 2 bases and the J gene end by 0 bases; junction bases not matched to a gene: 6. CDR1 LNHNV and CDR2 YYDKDF come from the germline V gene (reference sequence). The CDR3 coding sequence is TGTGCCACCAGCAGACCCGCGGACAGGATGAACACTGAAGCTTTCTTT. It yields the protein CATSRPADRMNTEAFF. Drawing the rest from reference TRBV15 and TRBJ1-1, the complete variable domain is DAMVIQNPRYQVTQFGKPVTLSCSQTLNHNVMYWYQQKSSQAPKLLFHYYDKDFNNEADTPDNFQSRRPNTSFCFLDIRSPGLGDTAMYLCATSRPADRMNTEAFFGQGTRLTVV.

This clonotype came up many times. The J gene is TRBJ2-2, the V gene TRBV7-9; D is possibly TRBD1 (5 bases). The CDR3 extends over 14 amino acids. The V end lost 4 bases, the J end lost 1 base, and 7 bases lay between the germline ends. The germline CDR1 and CDR2 sequences are SEHNR and FQNEAQ (reference sequence). The CDR3, as DNA: TGTGCCAGCAGCTCAAGGGGGAACACCGGGGAGCTGTTTTTT. This translates into CASSSRGNTGELFF. Based on the CDR3 plus reference TRBV7-9 and TRBJ2-2, the full variable domain is DTGVSQNPRHKITKRGQNVTFRCDPISEHNRLYWYRQTLGQGPEFLTYFQNEAQLEKSRLLSDRFSAERPKGSFSTLEIQRTEQGDSAMYLCASSSRGNTGELFFGEGSRLTVL.